Each of the 17 T cell receptor beta chains below was sequenced from the same sample in a study of blood T cell repertoires in COVID-19. Some clones are missing from TCRdb's copy, which holds only in-frame ones; the method was immunoSEQ multiplex PCR. This table has some 130,000 clones, about nine tenths appearing once. The sequenced material came from peripheral blood. The receptors stem from a man aged 50 or older with active COVID-19.

The V gene is TRBV25-1, the J gene TRBJ1-1, with unresolved D. The germline V gene encodes CDR1 MGHDK and CDR2 SYGVNS. Deletions cut 4 bases from V and 4 bases from J, with 13 bases between. The CDR3 sequence is 14 residues long. The CDR3 DNA reads TGTGCCAGCAGTGGGCGGGGATCAGCCACTGAAGCTTTCTTT. This codes for CASSGRGSATEAFF.

This chain links TRBV2 with TRBJ2-7; TRBD2 might be the D (6 bases). CDR3 size: 14 residues. V lost 4 bases and J lost 5, with 15 bases in between. Germline V gene data show CDR1 as SNHLY and CDR2 as FYNNEI. The CDR3 sequence: CASSGGRGGDEQYF. CDR3 coding DNA: TGTGCCAGCAGTGGCGGACGGGGCGGGGACGAGCAGTACTTC.

V is TRBV19 and J is TRBJ2-2; 7 bases fit TRBD2. CDR1 is LNHDA and CDR2 is SQIVND in the germline V gene (reference sequence). This CDR3 comprises 14 residues. V was pared by 8 bases and J by 1 base, with 4 bases of the junction left unmatched. The CDR3 sequence is CASDGGKNTGELFF. As DNA, the CDR3 is TGTGCCAGTGACGGGGGGAAGAACACCGGGGAGCTGTTTTTT. Drawing the rest from reference TRBV19 and TRBJ2-2, the complete variable domain is DGGITQSPKYLFRKEGQNVTLSCEQNLNHDAMYWYRQDPGQGLRLIYYSQIVNDFQKGDIAEGYSVSREKKESFPLTVTSAQKNPTAFYLCASDGGKNTGELFFGEGSRLTVL.

The chain carries TRBV5-4 and TRBJ1-1, with 7 bases that match TRBD1. V lost 1 base to trimming and J lost 2 bases; unmatched junction nucleotides: 8. Germline CDR1 SGHNT, CDR2 YYREEE (reference sequence). The CDR3 extends over 16 amino acids. CDR3 sequence reads: CASSLQGGFTNTEAFF. The CDR3 nucleotides are TGTGCCAGCAGCTTGCAGGGGGGATTCACTAACACTGAAGCTTTCTTT. Filled out from reference TRBV5-4 and TRBJ1-1, the complete variable domain reads ETGVTQSPTHLIKTRGQQVTLRCSSQSGHNTVSWYQQALGQGPQFIFQYYREEENGRGNFPPRFSGLQFPNYSSELNVNALELDDSALYLCASSLQGGFTNTEAFFGQGTRLTVV.

The CDR3 coding sequence is TGCGCCAGCAGCTTAAGGGGGTTCTCCTACAATGAGCAGTTCTTC. This translates into CASSLRGFSYNEQFF. The V gene is TRBV5-1, the J gene TRBJ2-1, with a possible D match to TRBD1 (6 bases). Germline V gives CDR1 SGHRS, CDR2 YFSETQ. This CDR3 has 15 amino acids. Trimming shortened V by 2 bases and J by 0 bases, and 9 bases separated the two germline ends. Looking up the rest from reference TRBV5-1 and TRBJ2-1 gives the full variable domain: KAGVTQTPRYLIKTRGQQVTLSCSPISGHRSVSWYQQTPGQGLQFLFEYFSETQRNKGNFPGRFSGRQFSNSRSEMNVSTLELGDSALYLCASSLRGFSYNEQFFGPGTRLTVL.

The J gene is TRBJ2-5, the V gene TRBV27; 7 positions agree with TRBD1. This CDR3 comprises 14 residues. Germline trimming cut 6 bases from V and 4 bases from J; bases unmatched to any gene: 8. Germline CDR1 MNHEY, CDR2 SMNVEV (reference sequence). This CDR3 reads CASRLNRGRETQYF. CDR3 bases: TGTGCCAGCAGACTAAACAGGGGCAGAGAGACCCAGTACTTC.

This chain uses TRBV4-2 with TRBJ1-2, with D maybe TRBD1 (6 bases). CDR1 and CDR2 from the germline V gene are LGHNA and YNFKEQ. The CDR3 is 17 amino acids. Trimming took 2 bases from V and 1 from J, leaving 17 bases between them. Here the CDR3 DNA reads TGTGCCAGCAGCCAAATAGCCGCGGACAGAAGTAACTATGGCTACACCTTC. This gives the protein CASSQIAADRSNYGYTF.

The CDR3 DNA is TGTGCCAGCAGCTTAAGCGGGAGCTCCTACAATGAGCAGTTCTTC. This encodes CASSLSGSSYNEQFF. The V gene is TRBV7-8, the J gene TRBJ2-1, with 8 bases fitting TRBD2. Germline assignment: CDR1 SGHVS and CDR2 FQNEAQ. V gave up 2 bases and J gave up 0 bases; unmatched junction bases: 0. The CDR3 has 15 residues. The complete variable domain, with remaining parts taken from reference TRBV7-8 and TRBJ2-1, reads GAGVSQSPRYKVAKRGQDVALRCDPISGHVSLFWYQQALGQGPEFLTYFQNEAQLDKSGLPSDRFFAERPEGSVSTLKIQRTQQEDSAVYLCASSLSGSSYNEQFFGPGTRLTVL.

V is TRBV9 and J is TRBJ1-6; D might be TRBD1 (5 bases). This CDR3 is built from 15 residues. The V gene's germline CDR1 is SGDLS and CDR2 YYNGEE. V lost 2 bases and J 7 bases, leaving 13 bases between the germline ends. As DNA, the CDR3 is TGTGCCAGCAGCGTGACGGGGGGGATCAATTCACCCCTCCACTTT. Protein sequence: CASSVTGGINSPLHF.

V usage is TRBV18 and J usage is TRBJ1-1; D is possibly TRBD1 (6 bases). There are 16 residues in the CDR3. Germline CDR1 is KGHSH and CDR2 is LQKENI. V lost 6 bases, J lost 4 bases, and 21 bases lay in between. The CDR3 protein is CASSFDGGARGTEAFF. CDR3 nucleotides: TGTGCCAGCTCCTTCGACGGGGGGGCGCGTGGCACTGAAGCTTTCTTT.

The J gene is TRBJ2-2, the V gene TRBV5-3; possibly TRBD2 for D (6 bases). TRBV5-3 is noted as an ORF with a role that remains uncertain. Trimming took off 4 bases at V and 2 bases at J, with 24 bases between the two ends. The CDR3 consists of 19 residues. As DNA, the CDR3 is TGTGCCAGAAGCCAAAACGGGGAGTCCGGGACTTTAAACACCGGGGAGCTGTTTTTT. Residues: CARSQNGESGTLNTGELFF.

V usage is TRBV12-5 and J usage is TRBJ2-1; 11 bases are a match to TRBD2. V shed 2 bases, J shed 0 bases, and the junction held 0 bases outside the gene matches. CDR3 size: 16 residues. CDR1 and CDR2 (germline): LGHNT, FRNRAP. The CDR3 nucleotides read TGTGCTAGTGGTTTGACTAGCGGGAGCTCCTACAATGAGCAGTTCTTC. Its protein is CASGLTSGSSYNEQFF. Combining the CDR3 with reference TRBV12-5 and TRBJ2-1 gives the whole variable domain DARVTQTPRHKVTEMGQEVTMRCQPILGHNTVFWYRQTMMQGLELLAYFRNRAPLDDSGMPKDRFSAEMPDATLATLKIQPSEPRDSAVYFCASGLTSGSSYNEQFFGPGTRLTVL.

This chain joins TRBV2 and TRBJ1-4, with a tentative D call TRBD1 (6 bases). The germline CDR1 and CDR2 sequences are SNHLY and FYNNEI. The germline V and J ends were trimmed by 7 bases and 8 bases, with 20 bases remaining between them. The CDR3 runs to 15 residues. The CDR3 here is CASIDGGQRYEKLFF. The CDR3 nucleotides are TGTGCCAGCATTGATGGAGGACAGCGATACGAAAAACTGTTTTTT.

The rearrangement uses TRBV7-9 and TRBJ1-3; no clear D. The V end was cut by 1 base, the J end by 4 bases, with 8 bases between. Germline V lookup: CDR1 SEHNR, CDR2 FQNEAQ (reference sequence). This CDR3 is built from 14 residues. The CDR3 is CASSLERGGNTIYF. In DNA, the CDR3 is TGTGCCAGCAGCTTAGAGCGTGGGGGAAACACCATATATTTT. Supplemented by reference TRBV7-9 and TRBJ1-3, the full variable domain reads DTGVSQNPRHKITKRGQNVTFRCDPISEHNRLYWYRQTLGQGPEFLTYFQNEAQLEKSRLLSDRFSAERPKGSFSTLEIQRTEQGDSAMYLCASSLERGGNTIYFGEGSWLTVV.

In its sample, this clone was seen once. The rearrangement uses TRBV11-2 and TRBJ1-5, with D hard to call. The V gene's germline CDR1 is SGHAT and CDR2 FQNNGV. V was clipped by 1 base and J by 1 base, with 5 bases between them. This CDR3 contains 14 residues. The CDR3 here is CASSLGHSNQPQHF. Here the CDR3 DNA reads TGTGCCAGCAGCTTAGGGCACAGCAATCAGCCCCAGCATTTT.

The chain uses TRBV12-3 or TRBV12-4 and TRBJ2-1, with unresolved D. The CDR3 spans 13 residues. V gave up 1 base and J gave up 7 bases, with 8 bases separating them. The CDR3 DNA reads TGTGCCAGCAGTTTAGGCGGTGGTAATGAGCAGTTCTTC. Its translation is CASSLGGGNEQFF.

This sequence joins TRBV28 and TRBJ1-4; 12 bases line up with TRBD1. The CDR3 loop spans 16 amino acids. V lost 4 bases, J lost 8 bases, and 8 bases stayed unmatched. The germline CDR1 and CDR2 sequences are MDHEN and SYDVKM. The CDR3 is CASSSPGQGAREKLFF. The CDR3 nucleotides read TGTGCCAGCAGTTCGCCGGGACAGGGGGCCCGGGAAAAACTGTTTTTT.